Included here is one T cell receptor beta chain sequence, with context. Assay: immunoSEQ multiplex PCR; the TCRdb copy retains only in-frame clones and omits some. The table includes about 120,000 clones, approximately 85% detected once. The CDR3 runs 14 residues. V dropped 7 bases and J dropped 2; count of bases not matched to a gene: 7. Germline loops: CDR1 SQVTM, CDR2 ANQGSEA. These data belong to a study of blood T cell repertoires in COVID-19. Material: peripheral blood. V is TRBV29-1 and J is TRBJ2-3; 9 nucleotides align to TRBD1. The sequence came from a human donor in a cohort sampled during active COVID-19. The CDR3 DNA is TGCAGCGCCTCCGGGACAGGGTACACAGATACGCAGTATTTT. It yields the protein CSASGTGYTDTQYF.